This T cell receptor (beta chain) was recovered during a study of T cells in Graves' hyperthyroidism and ophthalmopathy. Background on the study: Any treatment followed the collection of peripheral blood at initial diagnosis. General study findings and limits: Ophthalmopathy and stable hyperthyroidism were separated by a 13 V-J model.

Notes on this clonotype: Its antigen is as yet unknown.

Authors of the study amplified TCR beta CDR3 regions from RNA transcripts. When the TCR CDR3 underwent first-round RT-PCR, the HTBI primer set was used. TCRdb fed the multiplex PCR reads into MiXCR, producing one record per CDR3 protein. The sample includes 400,000 or so distinct CDR3 sequences, more than 12% of them seen just once. Diagnoses were established using clinical symptoms, serum thyroxine and TRAb, thyroid ultrasound and orbital computed tomography. It was around 11 ml of fresh peripheral blood that supplied the PBMCs. The length of the CDR3 is 12 residues. The germline CDR1 and CDR2 sequences are SGHTA and FQGNSA. The V gene lost 6 bases and the J gene lost 6 bases, with 8 bases spanning the gap.

This sequence joins TRBV7-2 and TRBJ2-2; D call uncertain. This clonotype originated in a man in his fifties or sixties with Graves' ophthalmopathy. Source material: blood. CDR3 region: CASRWWPGELFF. CDR3 sequence (DNA): TGTGCCAGCAGGTGGTGGCCCGGGGAGCTGTTTTTT.